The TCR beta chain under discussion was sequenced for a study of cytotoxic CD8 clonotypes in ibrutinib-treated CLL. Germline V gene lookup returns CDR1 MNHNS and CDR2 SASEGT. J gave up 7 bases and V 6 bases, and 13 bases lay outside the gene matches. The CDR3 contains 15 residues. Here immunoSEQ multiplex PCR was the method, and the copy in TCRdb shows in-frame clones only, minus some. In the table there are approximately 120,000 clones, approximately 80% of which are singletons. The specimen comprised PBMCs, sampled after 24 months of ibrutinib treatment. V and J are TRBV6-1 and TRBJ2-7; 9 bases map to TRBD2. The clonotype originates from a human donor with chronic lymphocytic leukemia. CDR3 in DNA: TGTGCCAGCAGGGTCCCGGGACTAGCTACGGGGGAGCAGTACTTC. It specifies CASRVPGLATGEQYF.